The 24 T cell receptor beta chains presented below share a single source sample, sequenced in a study of T cells after yellow fever vaccination. TCRdb reanalysed the 5' RACE reads using MiXCR and keeps one entry per CDR3 protein. Here the sample spans 450,000 to 600,000 distinct CDR3 sequences, roughly 17% being singletons. This sample comprised PBMCs, obtained around 5 days after the first yellow fever vaccination. All receptors derive from a man aged 18 to 29 who received the YFV17D yellow fever vaccine.

This clonotype was seen a handful of times. V is TRBV7-2 and J is TRBJ2-3, with D perhaps assigned TRBD1 or TRBD2 (7 bases each). The CDR3 is 16 residues long. The germline gives CDR1 SGHTA, CDR2 FQGNSA. Trimming pared 3 bases from V and 4 bases from J, leaving 17 bases between. The CDR3 protein is CASSFGPGGAADTQYF. Here the CDR3 DNA reads TGTGCCAGCAGCTTCGGCCCAGGGGGGGCCGCAGATACGCAGTATTTT. Using reference TRBV7-2 and TRBJ2-3 for the parts outside the CDR3, the full variable domain is GAGVSQSPSNKVTEKGKDVELRCDPISGHTALYWYRQSLGQGLEFLIYFQGNSAPDKSGLPSDRFSAERTGGSVSTLTIQRTQQEDSAVYLCASSFGPGGAADTQYFGPGTRLTVL.

This clonotype was seen a few times. The chain links TRBV27 to TRBJ1-1, with TRBD1 as a possible D gene (5 bases). Trimming cost V 3 bases and J 8 bases, with 13 bases left between them. Looked up from germline, CDR1 is MNHEY and CDR2 is SMNVEV (reference sequence). This CDR3 spans 13 amino acids. The CDR3 is CASSFSGQVEAFF. CDR3 DNA sequence: TGTGCCAGCAGTTTTTCAGGGCAGGTAGAAGCTTTCTTT.

Details on this clonotype: This CDR3 fails to terminate in the conserved phenylalanine or tryptophan, so it likely reflects a read error. This chain links TRBV6-1 with TRBJ2-3; TRBD2 is a possible D gene (5 bases). CDR3 length: 15 amino acids. From germline, CDR1 is MNHNS and CDR2 SASEGT. With 6 bases removed from V and 1 base from J, the gap between germline ends came to 14 bases. Here the CDR3 reads CASSTRTFGTDTQYY. CDR3 in DNA: TGTGCCAGCAGCACCAGGACTTTCGGCACAGATACGCAGTATTAT.

This clonotype was counted between two and nine times. The V call is TRBV28, the J call TRBJ2-7; the D call may be TRBD1 or TRBD2 (6 bases each). CDR3 length equals 14 residues. The germline V gene has CDR1 MDHEN and CDR2 SYDVKM. Trimming pared 4 bases from V and 5 bases from J, leaving 15 bases between. Written as DNA, the CDR3 is TGTGCCAGCAGTTCTGGGGGGCGTTTCGACGAGCAGTACGTC. Amino acid sequence: CASSSGGRFDEQYV.

In this sample, this clonotype turned up many times. This chain links TRBV28 with TRBJ2-2; D may correspond to TRBD1 or TRBD2 (5 bases each). Germline V gene sequence: CDR1 MDHEN, CDR2 SYDVKM. This CDR3 spans 17 amino acids. Trimming left V 3 bases short and J 2 bases short, with 16 bases between. Here the CDR3 DNA reads TGTGCCAGCAGTTTCCCCCCAGGGCGGGCTAACACCGGGGAGCTGTTTTTT. The encoded protein is CASSFPPGRANTGELFF.

This clonotype was recorded a few times. The J gene is TRBJ2-3, the V gene TRBV11-3; 14 nucleotides line up with TRBD2. There are 16 residues in the CDR3. The V gene's germline CDR1 is SGHNT and CDR2 YENEEA. With 4 bases clipped from V and 4 bases from J, the junction kept 4 bases outside the gene matches. The CDR3 sequence is CASSSTSGGAADTQYF. Written as DNA, the CDR3 is TGTGCCAGCAGCTCGACTAGCGGGGGGGCCGCAGATACGCAGTATTTT.

The chain is built from TRBV7-6 and TRBJ2-1, with TRBD1 identical over 9 bases. With 3 bases clipped from V and 1 base from J, the junction kept 4 bases outside the gene matches. The CDR3 consists of 16 residues. From germline, CDR1 is SGHVS and CDR2 FNYEAQ. The CDR3 sequence is CASSLGQGSSYNEQFF. In DNA, the CDR3 is TGTGCCAGCAGCTTGGGACAGGGAAGTTCCTACAATGAGCAGTTCTTC.

The rearrangement uses TRBV24-1 and TRBJ2-3; perhaps TRBD1 as D (5 bases). Germline values: CDR1 KGHDR, CDR2 SFDVKD. Trimming left V 2 bases short and J 4 bases short, with 15 bases between. CDR3 size: 16 residues. The CDR3 sequence: CATSDSGPFKADTQYF. The DNA for the CDR3 is TGTGCCACCAGTGATTCAGGGCCTTTTAAAGCAGATACGCAGTATTTT.

This clonotype was seen a handful of times. V is TRBV5-1 and J is TRBJ2-1; D is unresolved. The CDR3 loop spans 11 amino acids. Germline loops: CDR1 SGHRS, CDR2 YFSETQ. V was trimmed by 5 bases and J by 6 bases, leaving 6 bases between them. The CDR3 nucleotides read TGCGCCAGCAGAGTATCCAATGAGCAGTTCTTC. It codes for CASRVSNEQFF.

This clonotype came up many times. CDR3 DNA sequence: TGCGCCAGCAGACAGGTCGAGAGCACAGATACGCAGTATTTT. Translated: CASRQVESTDTQYF. The chain employs TRBV5-1 and TRBJ2-3; a weak D match, TRBD1 (5 bases). V lost 5 bases, J lost 0 bases, and 10 bases lay in between. CDR3 length: 14 amino acids. The germline gives CDR1 SGHRS, CDR2 YFSETQ.

The chain has TRBV6-1 and TRBJ2-7, with no clear D. This CDR3 region has 16 residues. Looked up from germline, CDR1 is MNHNS and CDR2 is SASEGT. V lost 5 bases and J 4 bases, leaving 21 bases between the germline ends. CDR3 sequence (DNA): TGTGCCAGCAGTCCCCGGGCCTGGTACTTCATTTACGAGCAGTACGTC. It is translated as CASSPRAWYFIYEQYV.

This clonotype was detected a few times. The chain has TRBV7-3 and TRBJ2-3, with 8 positions matching TRBD2. The CDR3 consists of 17 residues. The V and J ends lost 1 base and 3 bases, in that order; junction bases with no gene match: 9. Germline loops: CDR1 SGHTA, CDR2 FQGTGA. The CDR3 protein is CASSLMGRGAGTDTQYF. CDR3 DNA: TGTGCCAGCAGCTTAATGGGGCGGGGGGCCGGTACAGATACGCAGTATTTT.

In its sample, this clonotype was seen a few times. The chain has TRBV7-9 and TRBJ1-2; D is unresolved. The ends were cut back, 4 bases at V and 3 bases at J, with 15 bases in the middle. CDR3 size: 15 residues. From germline, CDR1 is SEHNR and CDR2 FQNEAQ (reference sequence). CDR3 sequence (DNA): TGTGCCAGCAGCTCCCCCCTATCCAGGTACTATGGCTACACCTTC. This codes for CASSSPLSRYYGYTF.

V gene TRBV20-1 combines with J gene TRBJ2-1; the match to TRBD2 covers 14 bases. Germline loops: CDR1 DFQATT, CDR2 SNEGSKA (reference sequence). The ends lost 4 bases at V and 7 bases at J; junction bases unmatched: 3. CDR3 length: 14 amino acids. In DNA, the CDR3 is TGCAGTGCTATAGGGACTAGCGGGGGTAATGAGCAGTTCTTC. Its protein product is CSAIGTSGGNEQFF.

This clonotype was counted a few times. The genes are TRBV7-2 and TRBJ2-3, with 10 bases that match TRBD1. V was pared by 5 bases and J by 1 base, with 6 bases of the junction left unmatched. Germline V gives CDR1 SGHTA, CDR2 FQGNSA. This CDR3 contains 16 residues. The CDR3 sequence: CASSPDRGLGTDTQYF. Written as DNA, the CDR3 is TGTGCCAGCAGCCCTGACAGGGGGCTTGGCACAGATACGCAGTATTTT.

This clonotype was recorded a few times. The chain couples TRBV15 to TRBJ2-7; D gene unclear. The V and J ends lost 4 bases and 2 bases respectively, with 6 bases between them. CDR3 length: 12 residues. Germline CDR1 and CDR2: LNHNV and YYDKDF (reference sequence). Here the CDR3 DNA reads TGTGCCACCAGCATTGGCCCCTACGAGCAGTACTTC. Translation: CATSIGPYEQYF.

The V call is TRBV15, the J call TRBJ1-1, with TRBD1 matching over 9 bases. Looked up from germline, CDR1 is LNHNV and CDR2 is YYDKDF (reference sequence). The trim removed 1 base at V and 1 base at J, leaving 7 bases unmatched. The CDR3 extends over 17 amino acids. The CDR3 sequence is CATSRVGTGLGNTEAFF. The CDR3 region has the DNA TGTGCCACCAGCAGAGTGGGGACAGGGCTGGGGAACACTGAAGCTTTCTTT.

The sample holds a few counts of this clonotype. This rearrangement joins TRBV7-2 to TRBJ1-1; 7 nucleotides align to TRBD1. The V and J ends lost 3 bases and 3 bases, in that order; junction bases with no gene match: 4. Germline V gene sequence: CDR1 SGHTA, CDR2 FQGNSA. CDR3 size: 14 residues. The CDR3 loop reads CASSLTGMDTEAFF. CDR3 sequence (DNA): TGTGCCAGCAGCTTGACAGGGATGGACACTGAAGCTTTCTTT.

This clonotype was found a few times. The V call is TRBV5-1, the J call TRBJ1-6; D ambiguous. This CDR3 contains 15 residues. Germline assignment: CDR1 SGHRS and CDR2 YFSETQ. Trimming shortened V by 0 bases and J by 7 bases, and 11 bases separated the two germline ends. CDR3 sequence (DNA): TGCGCCAGCAGCTTGGAGACGGACGGAAATTCACCCCTCCACTTT. Translating gives CASSLETDGNSPLHF.

J is TRBJ1-1 and V is TRBV7-9, with D perhaps matching TRBD1 (6 bases). Germline V gene data show CDR1 as SEHNR and CDR2 as FQNEAQ (reference sequence). The CDR3 sequence is 15 residues long. V was pared by 4 bases and J by 6 bases, with 18 bases between. The CDR3 spells CASSYPGQPMPEAFF. CDR3 nucleotide sequence: TGTGCCAGCAGCTACCCGGGACAACCGATGCCTGAAGCTTTCTTT.

This clonotype came up many times. The chain combines TRBV7-2 with TRBJ2-3; D is unresolved. The V end lost 6 bases, the J end lost 1 base, and 5 bases lay between the germline ends. From germline, CDR1 is SGHTA and CDR2 FQGNSA. The CDR3 consists of 12 residues. The CDR3 here is CASSPRTDTQYF. CDR3 nucleotides: TGTGCCAGCAGTCCCCGCACAGATACGCAGTATTTT.

This chain connects TRBV2 to TRBJ2-7; 8 bases fit TRBD1. V was clipped by 6 bases and J by 4 bases; unmatched bases: 8. There are 14 residues in the CDR3. The germline V gene encodes CDR1 SNHLY and CDR2 FYNNEI. CDR3 region: CASRPGGFGYEQYF. For the CDR3, the DNA is TGTGCCAGCAGACCAGGGGGCTTTGGGTACGAGCAGTACTTC.

The rearrangement uses TRBV20-1 and TRBJ1-2; possibly TRBD1 for D (6 bases). Between the trimmed V and J ends, which lost 3 bases and 5 bases, there was a span of 16 bases. Germline V gene lookup returns CDR1 DFQATT and CDR2 SNEGSKA (reference sequence). The CDR3 runs to 14 residues. The CDR3 sequence is CSASLFTGPYGYTF. The CDR3 coding sequence is TGCAGTGCTAGTCTTTTTACAGGGCCTTATGGCTACACCTTC.

The sample holds a few counts of this clonotype. The rearrangement joins TRBV20-1 to TRBJ2-7; 11 bases are shared with TRBD1. The CDR3 runs to 19 residues. Germline lookup yields CDR1 DFQATT and CDR2 SNEGSKA (reference sequence). Trimming removed 0 bases from V and 0 bases from J; junction bases left unmatched: 13. CDR3 residues: CSARDFILGTGGYSYEQYF. The CDR3 DNA is TGCAGTGCTAGAGATTTTATTCTCGGGACAGGGGGTTACTCCTACGAGCAGTACTTC.